The source of this TCR beta chain is a study of T cell repertoires in cytomegalovirus infection. As regards this clonotype: The antigen is unknown.

Notes on the study in general: There were HLA-C-restricted CMV-specific TCR beta clonotypes dominating the ex vivo response.

This CDR3 is built from 17 residues. Between the trimmed V and J ends, which lost 2 bases and 0 bases, there was a span of 16 bases. Germline V gene data show CDR1 as ENHRY and CDR2 as SYGVKD. TCRdb analysed the reads with MiXCR anew, one entry per CDR3 protein. Here the sample spans roughly 860,000 distinct CDR3 sequences, 32% being singletons. The origin of this receptor is a human donor in good health (CMV status not recorded). Some clones in this sample may be carry-over from other donors' samples. Material: cultured CD8+ T cells from PBMCs, obtained from culture after CMV antigen stimulation. The gene calls are TRBV10-3 and TRBJ1-1; maybe TRBD1 (5 bases). Here the CDR3 reads CAISEGLATVLNTEAFF. The CDR3 nucleotides are TGTGCCATCAGTGAGGGCCTCGCGACAGTCTTGAACACTGAAGCTTTCTTT.